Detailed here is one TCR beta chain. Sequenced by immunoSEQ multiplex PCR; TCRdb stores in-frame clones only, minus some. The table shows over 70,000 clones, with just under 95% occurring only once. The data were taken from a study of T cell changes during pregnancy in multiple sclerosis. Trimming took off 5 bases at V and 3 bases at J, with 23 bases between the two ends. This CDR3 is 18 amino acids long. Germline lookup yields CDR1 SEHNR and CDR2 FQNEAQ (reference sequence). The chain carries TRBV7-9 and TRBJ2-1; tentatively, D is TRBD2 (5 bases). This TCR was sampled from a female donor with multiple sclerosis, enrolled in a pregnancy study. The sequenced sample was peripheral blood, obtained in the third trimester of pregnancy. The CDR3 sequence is CASSRPIRRKADYNEQFF. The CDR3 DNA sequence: TGTGCCAGCAGCCGCCCAATAAGGAGGAAAGCGGACTACAATGAGCAGTTCTTC. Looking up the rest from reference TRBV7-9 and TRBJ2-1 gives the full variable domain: DTGVSQNPRHKITKRGQNVTFRCDPISEHNRLYWYRQTLGQGPEFLTYFQNEAQLEKSRLLSDRFSAERPKGSFSTLEIQRTEQGDSAMYLCASSRPIRRKADYNEQFFGPGTRLTVL.